A selection of T cell receptor beta chains follows, all from one sample in a study of shared clonotypes between healthy human individuals. Data came from immunoSEQ multiplex PCR; TCRdb stores just in-frame clones and leaves some out. The sample holds fewer than 200,000 clones, just under 95% seen once. The sequencing input was naive CD4+ T cells sorted from blood. Receptors originate from a woman in her twenties or thirties in good health. Each CDR3 is given with its conserved first and last residue. D genes are given only for firm matches. Size values are once, few and many counts, or a class for expanded clones, and some rows have none.

>NA|NA|TRBV5-5|TRBJ1-4
TGTGCCAGCAGTCCTGTATTCGGGGCGGGAGGTGAAAAACTGTTTTTT
CASSPVFGAGGEKLFF
>NA|NA|TRBV5-4|TRBJ1-1
TGTGCCAGCAGCTTGGGAATGCAGGGCACTGAAGCTTTCTTT
CASSLGMQGTEAFF
>NA|NA|TRBV11-2|TRBJ2-1
TGTGCCAGCAGCTTAGGGGTCGACAGTTCCTACAATGAGCAGTTCTTC
CASSLGVDSSYNEQFF
>NA|NA|TRBV7-8|TRBJ2-1
TGTGCCAGCAGCTTAGAAGGGTACCGGTACAATGAGCAGTTCTTC
CASSLEGYRYNEQFF
>TRBD1|few|TRBV29-1|TRBJ1-2
TGCAGCGCATTGACAGGGGAAGATGGCTACACCTTC
CSALTGEDGYTF
>NA|NA|TRBV11-3|TRBJ2-1
TGTGCCAGCAGCTTAGGGGACCCAGCGTACAATGAGCAGTTCTTC
CASSLGDPAYNEQFF
>NA|NA|TRBV18|TRBJ1-3
TGTGCCAGCTCACCAGGTAGCTCTGGAAACACCATATATTTT
CASSPGSSGNTIYF
>TRBD1|NA|TRBV29-1|TRBJ1-4
TGCAGCGGAACAGGGGATAATGAAAAACTGTTTTTT
CSGTGDNEKLFF
>NA|NA|TRBV27|TRBJ2-5
TGTGCCAGCACCCACCACTCGGCCGGGCCCTCGGAGCAGTACTTC
CASTHHSAGPSEQYF
>NA|NA|TRBV5-1|TRBJ1-1
TGCGCCAGCAGCTTGCTGGGCACCTCGAACACTGAAGCTTTCTTT
CASSLLGTSNTEAFF
>NA|few|TRBV7-3|TRBJ2-7
TGTGCCAGCAGCTTATCGCCAAACTCCTACGAGCAGTACTTC
CASSLSPNSYEQYF
>NA|NA|TRBV7-9|TRBJ1-5
TGTGCCAGCAGCTTAGGGGGGATAGGGGCCCGAAATCAGCCCCAGCATTTT
CASSLGGIGARNQPQHF
>NA|NA|TRBV28|TRBJ2-7
TGTGCCAGCATTAAGGGAAACTTTGGCGAGCAGTACTTC
CASIKGNFGEQYF
>NA|NA|TRBV7-2|TRBJ2-7
TGTGCCAGCAGACGGGACTCCCTGGGCGAGCAGTACTTC
CASRRDSLGEQYF
>TRBD1|NA|TRBV14|TRBJ1-2
TGTGCCAGCAGCGCAAGGACAGGTGATGGCTACACCTTC
CASSARTGDGYTF
>NA|NA|TRBV11-2|TRBJ2-7
TGTGCCAGCAGCCGCGACTACTCCTACGAGCAGTACTTC
CASSRDYSYEQYF
>NA|NA|TRBV4-1|TRBJ2-4
TGCGCCAGCAGCCCCCAATTTCTGGATTTCTCCGGGGGCCTAGCCAAAAACATTCAGTACTTC
CASSPQFLDFSGGLAKNIQYF
>NA|NA|TRBV29-1|TRBJ2-7
TGCAGCGTTCCAGGACGGTGGAACTACGAGCAGTACTTC
CSVPGRWNYEQYF
>TRBD2|NA|TRBV4-2|TRBJ2-1
TGTGCCAGCAGCCAAGATTTAGGGACTAGCTATCACAATGAGCAGTTCTTC
CASSQDLGTSYHNEQFF
>NA|NA|TRBV28|TRBJ2-7
TGTGCCAGCAGTTTTGCCGTCTACGAGCAGTACTTC
CASSFAVYEQYF
>NA|NA|TRBV5-1|TRBJ2-5
TGCGCCAGCAGCTTGGATTACACCATTGGGCAGTACTTC
CASSLDYTIGQYF
>TRBD2|NA|TRBV19|TRBJ2-7
TGTGCCAGTAGTACGGGACTAGCGAGACATAGTTCCTACGAGCAGTACTTC
CASSTGLARHSSYEQYF
>TRBD2|NA|TRBV28|TRBJ2-5
TGTGCCAGCAGAGAGACTAGCGGGAGGCAAGAGACCCAGTACTTC
CASRETSGRQETQYF
>NA|NA|TRBV10-2|TRBJ2-2
TGCGCCAGCAGTGATCCAGGGAGAACCGGGGAGCTGTTTTTT
CASSDPGRTGELFF
>TRBD1|NA|TRBV15|TRBJ1-6
TGTGCCACCAGCAGAGTTGGGACAGGTGGTTCACCCCTCCACTTT
CATSRVGTGGSPLHF
>NA|NA|TRBV19|TRBJ1-1
TGTGCCAGTAGTATCGGGACGATCACTGAAGCTTTCTTT
CASSIGTITEAFF
>TRBD2|NA|TRBV6-1|TRBJ2-7
TGTGCCAGCACCATACTAGCGGGGAGCTCCTACGAGCAGTACTTC
CASTILAGSSYEQYF
>NA|NA|TRBV28|TRBJ1-4
TGTGCCAGCAGTTTGTCGGGGTCTAATGAAAAACTGTTTTTT
CASSLSGSNEKLFF
>NA|few|TRBV2|TRBJ2-7
TGTGCCAGCGTGGGGGCCTCCTACGAGCAGTACTTC
CASVGASYEQYF
>NA|NA|TRBV28|TRBJ1-1
TGTGCCAGCAGCTCGGCGGGCAGGGGATTTATGAACACTGAAGCTTTCTTT
CASSSAGRGFMNTEAFF
>NA|NA|TRBV19|TRBJ2-7
TGTGCCAGTAGCCTTTCTTTTACACTAGGATCCTACGAGCAGTACTTC
CASSLSFTLGSYEQYF
>NA|NA|TRBV28|TRBJ2-2
TGTGCCGCCCAACAGGCTCCCGGGGAGCTGTTTTTT
CAAQQAPGELFF
>NA|NA|TRBV15|TRBJ1-5
TGTGCCACCAGCAGCAGGGGTAGCAATCAGCCCCAGCATTTT
CATSSRGSNQPQHF
>NA|once|TRBV27|TRBJ1-6
TGTGCCAGCAGTGCTCAGGCGGTGTCCTATAATTCACCCCTCCACTTT
CASSAQAVSYNSPLHF
>NA|once|TRBV28|TRBJ2-7
TGTGCCAGCATGAAAGGCGAACGGGGCTACGAGCAGTACTTC
CASMKGERGYEQYF
>NA|NA|TRBV2|TRBJ1-3
TGTGCCAGCAGTGACCCGGTATCCTCTGGAAACACCATATATTTT
CASSDPVSSGNTIYF
>TRBD2|once|TRBV28|TRBJ2-7
TGTGCCAGCACCCCAGGAGGGACTAGCTCCTACGAGCAGTACTTC
CASTPGGTSSYEQYF
>NA|NA|TRBV18|TRBJ2-5
TGTGCCAGCTCACCCGGACAGCAAGAGACCCAGTACTTC
CASSPGQQETQYF
>TRBD2|NA|TRBV5-5|TRBJ2-7
TGTGCCAGCAGCTCGGGACTAGCGGGAGGCCCCGCGTACGAGCAGTACTTC
CASSSGLAGGPAYEQYF
>NA|few|TRBV4-1|TRBJ1-5
TGCGCCAGCAGCCAAGGAAGGACAATTAGCAATCAGCCCCAGCATTTT
CASSQGRTISNQPQHF
>NA|NA|TRBV21-1|TRBJ1-1
TGTGCCAGCAGCAAAACCGGGGGCGGGAACACTGAAGCTTTCTTT
CASSKTGGGNTEAFF
>TRBD2|NA|TRBV7-3|TRBJ2-7
TGTGCCAGCAGCTCGACTAGCGACTCCTACGAGCAGTACTTC
CASSSTSDSYEQYF
>TRBD1|NA|TRBV5-4|TRBJ1-1
TGTGCCAGCAGCATCCGGGACAGGGACCGTCGGGAAGCTTTCTTT
CASSIRDRDRREAFF
>NA|NA|TRBV7-9|TRBJ2-3
TGTGCCAGCAGCCTAGACTGGCTGCATACGCAGTATTTT
CASSLDWLHTQYF
>NA|few|TRBV18|TRBJ2-7
TGTGCCAGCTCACCACCGTCAGTGGCCTACGAGCAGTACTTC
CASSPPSVAYEQYF
>NA|NA|TRBV4-2|TRBJ1-1
TGTGCCAGCAGCCAAGGAGGACTCCTGAACACTGAAGCTTTCTTT
CASSQGGLLNTEAFF
>TRBD1|once|TRBV7-3|TRBJ2-6
TGTGCCAGCAGCCTACGGACAGGGCATGTTCTCTCTGGGGCCAACGTCCTGACTTTC
CASSLRTGHVLSGANVLTF